These T cell receptor beta chains were read from a single sample in a study of radiotherapy plus CTLA-4 blockade in lung cancer. Clones were sequenced by immunoSEQ multiplex PCR, and TCRdb holds only the in-frame ones, with some missing. The table includes around 100,000 clones, 81% detected once. The material was peripheral blood, obtained from a patient treated with radiotherapy plus ipilimumab. The receptors come from a human donor with non-small cell lung cancer that progressed on radiotherapy plus ipilimumab. Some clones in this sample may be carry-over from other donors' samples. Both conserved end residues are part of each CDR3. D genes are given only for firm matches. Size is omitted from some rows. Given values are once, few, many or a class for expanded clones.

CDR3aa	CDR3nt	j_gene	v_gene	d_gene	abundance
CASSLGLWDNQPQHF	TGTGCCAGCAGCCTAGGGTTGTGGGATAATCAGCCCCAGCATTTT	TRBJ1-5	TRBV16	-	-
CASTRQGLGNTIYF	TGTGCCAGCACCAGACAGGGGTTGGGAAACACCATATATTTT	TRBJ1-3	TRBV2	TRBD1	-
CASSLSNRGVKQYF	TGTGCCAGCAGTTTATCGAACAGGGGCGTCAAGCAGTACTTC	TRBJ2-7	TRBV27	TRBD1	once
CASKTQGDNEQFF	TGTGCCAGCAAAACGCAGGGGGACAATGAGCAGTTCTTC	TRBJ2-1	TRBV11-2	TRBD1	-
CASSSGTGYQPQHF	TGTGCCAGCAGCTCTGGGACAGGGTATCAGCCCCAGCATTTT	TRBJ1-5	TRBV6-5	TRBD1	-
CASSSGTGVIEQYF	TGTGCCAGCAGCTCCGGGACAGGGGTTATTGAGCAGTACTTC	TRBJ2-7	TRBV7-2	TRBD1	-
CASISGGTEVYGYTF	TGTGCCAGTATTAGTGGAGGGACGGAAGTTTATGGCTACACCTTC	TRBJ1-2	TRBV19	-	-
CASSLDTNEQFF	TGTGCCAGCAGCTTAGATACTAATGAGCAGTTCTTC	TRBJ2-1	TRBV7-3	-	-
CASSRDRRNQPQHF	TGTGCCAGCAGTCGGGACAGACGAAATCAGCCCCAGCATTTT	TRBJ1-5	TRBV6-6	TRBD1	-
CASSFSTDTQYF	TGTGCCAGCAGCTTTAGCACAGATACGCAGTATTTT	TRBJ2-3	TRBV7-2	-	-
CASSRGPGTGTDTQYF	TGTGCCAGCAGTCGAGGTCCCGGGACAGGGACAGATACGCAGTATTTT	TRBJ2-3	TRBV11-2	TRBD1	-
CASSLEYNYGYTF	TGCGCCAGCAGTTTGGAGTACAACTATGGCTACACCTTC	TRBJ1-2	TRBV5-1	-	-
CASSPTGGSHSGYTF	TGTGCCAGCAGCCCGACAGGGGGATCTCATTCTGGCTACACCTTC	TRBJ1-2	TRBV5-6	TRBD1	-
CASGQGNTEAFF	TGTGCCAGCGGACAGGGGAACACTGAAGCTTTCTTT	TRBJ1-1	TRBV7-9	TRBD1	-
CSVGPPPGSSGYTF	TGCAGCGTCGGACCCCCACCGGGATCGAGCGGCTACACCTTC	TRBJ1-2	TRBV29-1	-	-
CSERLAGGTDTQYF	TGCAGCGAGAGACTAGCGGGGGGCACAGATACGCAGTATTTT	TRBJ2-3	TRBV29-1	TRBD2	-
CASILQGNTGELFF	TGTGCCAGCATCCTACAGGGTAACACCGGGGAGCTGTTTTTT	TRBJ2-2	TRBV7-2	-	-
CASSLGTGNGYTF	TGTGCCAGCAGCTTAGGGACAGGGAACGGCTACACCTTC	TRBJ1-2	TRBV5-4	TRBD1	-
CASTTPGQGDSPLHF	TGTGCCAGCACAACCCCAGGACAGGGGGATTCACCCCTCCACTTT	TRBJ1-6	TRBV5-4	TRBD1	-
CASSLASGAWRTQYF	TGTGCCAGCAGCTTAGCTAGCGGGGCCTGGCGAACCCAGTACTTC	TRBJ2-5	TRBV7-2	TRBD2	-
CASSPTDGEQYF	TGTGCCAGCAGCCCCACTGATGGCGAGCAGTACTTC	TRBJ2-7	TRBV28	-	-
CASSRRDSVGGTDTQYF	TGTGCCAGCAGCAGACGGGACAGCGTGGGGGGCACAGATACGCAGTATTTT	TRBJ2-3	TRBV9	TRBD1	-
CASSFGQGSAGGEKLFF	TGTGCCAGCAGCTTCGGACAGGGATCGGCAGGGGGAGAAAAACTGTTTTTT	TRBJ1-4	TRBV5-4	TRBD1	-
CASSHRGGGNQPQHF	TGTGCCAGCAGTCATAGGGGGGGAGGCAATCAGCCCCAGCATTTT	TRBJ1-5	TRBV28	-	-
CASSIKGRATEAFF	TGTGCCAGTAGTATAAAAGGGAGGGCCACTGAAGCTTTCTTT	TRBJ1-1	TRBV19	-	few
CASSLGGVGTDTQYF	TGTGCTAGCAGCTTAGGGGGGGTGGGCACAGATACGCAGTATTTT	TRBJ2-3	TRBV7-7	-	-
CASSWTGTAYEQYF	TGTGCCAGCAGCTGGACAGGGACTGCCTACGAGCAGTACTTC	TRBJ2-7	TRBV7-9	TRBD1	-
CASSLEGTGPGQYF	TGTGCCAGCAGTCTAGAGGGGACAGGGCCTGGGCAGTACTTC	TRBJ2-7	TRBV27	TRBD1	-
CASSLPNSPLHF	TGTGCCAGCAGTTTACCTAATTCACCCCTCCACTTT	TRBJ1-6	TRBV6-5	-	-
CASSEMRAVSPAGELFF	TGTGCCAGCAGTGAAATGCGGGCAGTTAGCCCAGCCGGGGAGCTGTTTTTT	TRBJ2-2	TRBV2	-	-
CASAPRAGQGAQDTQYF	TGTGCCAGCGCTCCACGTGCGGGACAGGGGGCGCAAGATACGCAGTATTTT	TRBJ2-3	TRBV5-6	TRBD1	-
CASSLGTLNYNEQFF	TGTGCCAGCAGCTTGGGGACCCTCAACTACAATGAGCAGTTCTTC	TRBJ2-1	TRBV5-6	-	-
CASRNWGNTIYF	TGTGCCAGCAGGAATTGGGGAAACACCATATATTTT	TRBJ1-3	TRBV5-8	-	-
CASSSPYNEQFF	TGTGCCAGCAGCTCCCCGTACAATGAGCAGTTCTTC	TRBJ2-1	TRBV11-3	-	once
CASSQMGRGTDTQYF	TGTGCCAGCAGCCAAATGGGCAGGGGCACAGATACGCAGTATTTT	TRBJ2-3	TRBV28	-	few
CASSLTGLLDYGYTF	TGTGCCAGCAGTTTGACAGGGTTATTGGACTATGGCTACACCTTC	TRBJ1-2	TRBV27	TRBD1	-
CASSFAAGGPGYEQYF	TGCGCCAGCAGCTTTGCAGCGGGGGGGCCTGGGTACGAGCAGTACTTC	TRBJ2-7	TRBV5-1	TRBD2	-
CASSLAAGNLYNEQFF	TGTGCCAGCAGCTTAGCAGCAGGGAACCTCTACAATGAGCAGTTCTTC	TRBJ2-1	TRBV7-8	-	-
CASSYSGGEGTEAFF	TGTGCCAGCAGTTACTCTGGCGGGGAGGGCACTGAAGCTTTCTTT	TRBJ1-1	TRBV6-6	-	few
CASPPKGSSLNTEAFF	TGTGCCAGCCCCCCTAAGGGGTCCTCTTTGAACACTGAAGCTTTCTTT	TRBJ1-1	TRBV28	-	-
CASSYSYGTGGYGYTF	TGTGCCAGCAGTTACTCGTATGGGACTGGGGGCTATGGCTACACCTTC	TRBJ1-2	TRBV6-5	-	-
CASSLDTYNEQFF	TGTGCCAGCAGCTTGGACACGTACAATGAGCAGTTCTTC	TRBJ2-1	TRBV7-9	-	-
CASSLASAGQSYEQYF	TGTGCCAGCAGCTTAGCGTCGGCAGGGCAGTCCTACGAGCAGTACTTC	TRBJ2-7	TRBV7-6	-	-